This T cell receptor beta chain was captured in a study of OX40 agonist ivuxolimab in advanced cancers. On the study more broadly: Checkpoint inhibitors had been given previously to around 38% of patients.

The V gene lost 3 bases and the J gene lost 1 base, with 12 bases spanning the gap. The CDR3 length is 15 residues. Germline loops: CDR1 LGHNA, CDR2 YNFKEQ. Sequencing was performed with immunoSEQ multiplex PCR; in TCRdb, only in-frame clones are kept and a portion is missing. The sample has some 140,000 clones, about 93% seen once. Source: CD4+ or CD8+ T cells sorted from blood, taken in a trial of the OX40 agonist ivuxolimab. The chain carries TRBV4-2 and TRBJ1-2, with D tentatively TRBD1 (5 bases). The origin of this receptor is an adult with an advanced solid tumor such as melanoma, head and neck, liver or kidney cancer. DNA of the CDR3: TGTGCCAGCAGCCAGGGTACAGGTAGTAACTATGGCTACACCTTC. Encoded protein: CASSQGTGSNYGYTF.